The 21 T cell receptor beta chains given below trace back to one sample, sequenced in a study of identical twins (dated by TCRdb to about 2016). The library was built by means of 5' RACE. Sequencing was performed on an Illumina HiSeq 2000. The raw public reads went through TCRdb reprocessing: fastp at Q25, MiXCR clone calling, in-frame beta chains kept. CDR3 protein sequences are deduplicated, and each keeps its most common genes and DNA. In this sample the table shows more than 250,000 distinct CDR3 sequences, more than 6.5% of which occur a single time. Approximately 2.1% of the sample is held by the ten biggest clonotypes. The same data also contributed to another study, on yellow fever vaccine responses in identical twins.

Sample: memory (CD45RO+) T cells sorted from blood. Read against the paper, the sample's cell subset or site label means: CD45RO+ enriched T cells. Receptor source: a woman between 18 and 30 years old in good health.

This clonotype was counted only a few times. This chain links TRBV7-6 with TRBJ2-1; TRBD2 agrees at 7 bases. Trimming at V came to 7 bases and at J to 7 bases, leaving 13 bases not matched to a gene. The CDR3 loop spans 15 amino acids. The V gene's germline CDR1 is SGHVS and CDR2 FNYEAQ. CDR3 in amino acids: CASTPRAGVVNEQFF. The DNA for the CDR3 is TGTGCCAGCACCCCTAGGGCGGGGGTTGTAAATGAGCAGTTCTTC.

The chain joins TRBV12-3 or TRBV12-4 to TRBJ2-2; D is perhaps TRBD1 (5 bases). The CDR3 has 15 amino acids. V was trimmed by 6 bases and J by 4 bases, leaving 15 bases between them. CDR3 sequence: CASRQGDRLTGELFF. CDR3 sequence (DNA): TGTGCCAGCAGACAAGGTGACAGACTCACCGGGGAGCTGTTTTTT.

V usage is TRBV19 and J usage is TRBJ2-7, with D tentatively TRBD1 (6 bases). CDR1 is LNHDA, CDR2 SQIVND, per germline (reference sequence). Deletions cut 10 bases from V and 4 bases from J, with 17 bases between. The CDR3 loop spans 13 amino acids. This CDR3 reads CATTPSGVYEQYF. As DNA, the CDR3 is TGTGCCACCACCCCTTCAGGGGTTTACGAGCAGTACTTC.

The chain combines TRBV12-3 or TRBV12-4 with TRBJ1-6; D may be TRBD1 (5 bases). The germline V and J ends were trimmed by 3 bases and 9 bases, with 12 bases remaining between them. This CDR3 is 14 amino acids long. The CDR3, as DNA: TGTGCCAGCAGTTTTTATGGGGCGCGTTCACCCCTCCACTTT. Translated, it gives CASSFYGARSPLHF.

The rearrangement links TRBV13 to TRBJ2-7; 10 positions agree with TRBD2. J was trimmed by 4 bases and V by 2 bases; bases with no gene match: 5. This CDR3 spans 15 amino acids. Germline CDR1 reads PRHDT; CDR2 reads FYEKMQ (reference sequence). This CDR3 reads CASSLLAGGGYEQYF. In DNA form, the CDR3 reads TGTGCCAGCAGCTTATTAGCGGGAGGAGGTTACGAGCAGTACTTC.

This clonotype was seen a handful of times. V is TRBV15 and J is TRBJ1-2; D may be TRBD1 (5 bases). CDR3 length equals 17 residues. Germline assignment: CDR1 LNHNV and CDR2 YYDKDF (reference sequence). The V and J ends lost 4 bases and 0 bases respectively, with 18 bases between them. This CDR3 is CATSTPRYRGPNYGYTF. For the CDR3, the DNA is TGTGCCACCAGCACCCCGAGGTATAGGGGCCCTAACTATGGCTACACCTTC. Variable domain in full (rest from reference TRBV15 and TRBJ1-2): DAMVIQNPRYQVTQFGKPVTLSCSQTLNHNVMYWYQQKSSQAPKLLFHYYDKDFNNEADTPDNFQSRRPNTSFCFLDIRSPGLGDTAMYLCATSTPRYRGPNYGYTFGSGTRLTVV.

This clonotype has more than one count but fewer than ten. The chain has TRBV3-1 and TRBJ2-7; 13 bases align to TRBD2. The CDR3 spans 16 residues. Unmatched junction bases numbered 8, after V lost 0 bases and J lost 9 bases. The V gene's germline CDR1 is LGHDT and CDR2 YNNKEL (reference sequence). CDR3 in amino acids: CASSQDAGTSGTPQYF. As DNA, the CDR3 is TGTGCCAGCAGCCAAGATGCCGGGACTAGCGGGACTCCGCAGTACTTC.

This clonotype was seen ten or more times. The chain is built from TRBV7-9 and TRBJ2-2, with D maybe TRBD2 (5 bases). CDR1 and CDR2 (germline): SEHNR, FQNEAQ (reference sequence). This CDR3 spans 14 amino acids. V gave up 0 bases and J gave up 4 bases, with 6 bases separating them. The CDR3 nucleotides are TGTGCCAGCAGCTTAGCGGCGGGCACCGGGGAGCTGTTTTTT. Translation: CASSLAAGTGELFF.

This sequence joins TRBV2 and TRBJ2-7, with D possibly being TRBD1 (6 bases). Trimming removed 6 bases from V and 3 bases from J, with 15 bases in between. Germline V lookup: CDR1 SNHLY, CDR2 FYNNEI. CDR3 length equals 14 residues. The CDR3 DNA reads TGTGCCAGCAGCGAGACAGGAGTCCGCTACGAGCAGTACGTC. This encodes CASSETGVRYEQYV.

This clonotype turned up a few times. This chain connects TRBV14 to TRBJ1-4, with TRBD1 matching 10 bases. CDR3 length equals 15 residues. Looked up from germline, CDR1 is SGHDN and CDR2 is FVKESK. V dropped 4 bases and J dropped 8; count of bases not matched to a gene: 7. CDR3: CASSPRTGGREKLFF. Written as DNA, the CDR3 is TGTGCCAGCAGCCCGAGGACAGGGGGAAGAGAAAAACTGTTTTTT.

The table lists this clonotype with many counts. CDR3 DNA sequence: TGCAGTGCTAGAGAGTTAGCGGGGAGAAATGAGCAGTTCTTC. Translated: CSARELAGRNEQFF. V gene TRBV20-1 combines with J gene TRBJ2-1; 8 positions match TRBD2. CDR3 length equals 14 residues. V lost 0 bases, J lost 7 bases, and 5 bases stayed unmatched. Germline V lookup: CDR1 DFQATT, CDR2 SNEGSKA (reference sequence).

This chain joins TRBV18 and TRBJ2-5; D is possibly TRBD1 (7 bases). V was cut by 3 bases and J by 1 base, with 12 bases left in between. The CDR3 consists of 15 residues. Germline assignment: CDR1 KGHSH and CDR2 LQKENI. CDR3 in DNA: TGTGCCAGCTCACCGGGGGGACAGATCCAAGAGACCCAGTACTTC. Translated, it gives CASSPGGQIQETQYF.

This clonotype was recorded many times. This rearrangement joins TRBV7-2 to TRBJ1-5; no reliable D call. V dropped 5 bases and J dropped 3 bases, with 8 bases sitting between them. The CDR3 is 13 residues long. Looked up from germline, CDR1 is SGHTA and CDR2 is FQGNSA. CDR3 DNA: TGTGCCAGCAGCCCGAGTACCAATCAGCCCCAGCATTTT. This gives the protein CASSPSTNQPQHF. Complete variable domain (other parts from reference TRBV7-2 and TRBJ1-5): GAGVSQSPSNKVTEKGKDVELRCDPISGHTALYWYRQSLGQGLEFLIYFQGNSAPDKSGLPSDRFSAERTGGSVSTLTIQRTQQEDSAVYLCASSPSTNQPQHFGDGTRLSIL.

This clonotype was detected only a few times. The chain employs TRBV27 and TRBJ1-6; 12 nucleotides line up with TRBD1. Germline-derived CDR1 and CDR2 are MNHEY and SMNVEV (reference sequence). CDR3 length: 16 residues. V was pared by 6 bases and J by 7 bases, with 7 bases of the junction left unmatched. The CDR3 protein is CASRRGTGGMNSPLHF. The CDR3 region has the DNA TGTGCCAGCAGGAGGGGGACAGGGGGCATGAATTCACCCCTCCACTTT.

The genes are TRBV28 and TRBJ2-7; either TRBD1 or TRBD2 may fit D (5 bases each). This CDR3 region has 13 residues. CDR1 is MDHEN and CDR2 is SYDVKM in the germline V gene. With 7 bases removed from V and 2 bases from J, the gap between germline ends came to 12 bases. CDR3 DNA: TGTGCCAGCAATTGGGGGAGTGCCTACGAGCAGTACTTC. Amino acid sequence: CASNWGSAYEQYF.

This clonotype was recorded many times. The genes are TRBV5-1 and TRBJ2-3, with 7 bases lining up with TRBD1. V lost 4 bases, J lost 2 bases, and 10 bases stayed unmatched. Germline assignment: CDR1 SGHRS and CDR2 YFSETQ. This CDR3 is built from 16 residues. The CDR3, as DNA: TGCGCCAGCAGCCCCCCCCGACAGGGAGACACAGATACGCAGTATTTT. Its translation is CASSPPRQGDTDTQYF.

The gene calls are TRBV5-1 and TRBJ2-1; D unresolved. The CDR3 covers 13 residues. Germline V gene lookup returns CDR1 SGHRS and CDR2 YFSETQ. V was trimmed by 3 bases and J by 8 bases, leaving 12 bases between them. The CDR3 loop reads CASSSPGVYEQFF. The CDR3 DNA reads TGCGCCAGCAGCTCGCCAGGCGTGTATGAGCAGTTCTTC.

This chain uses TRBV10-3 with TRBJ1-1; D is uncertain. This CDR3 region has 15 residues. The V gene's germline CDR1 is ENHRY and CDR2 SYGVKD. V was cut by 4 bases and J by 1 base, with 13 bases left in between. The CDR3 DNA reads TGTGCCATCAGTGGACACGGCCGGGGGAACACTGAAGCTTTCTTT. This sequence encodes CAISGHGRGNTEAFF.

This clonotype was detected a few times. The chain is built from TRBV6-1 and TRBJ1-1; D uncertain. The CDR3 covers 13 residues. The germline gives CDR1 MNHNS, CDR2 SASEGT. V gave up 6 bases and J gave up 2 bases, with 10 bases separating them. This chain's CDR3 is CASRSPANTEAFF. The CDR3 DNA reads as TGTGCCAGCAGGTCGCCAGCTAACACTGAAGCTTTCTTT.

The gene calls are TRBV18 and TRBJ2-7; TRBD1 matches 7 bases. Trimming at V came to 5 bases and at J to 4 bases, leaving 8 bases not matched to a gene. The CDR3 loop spans 14 amino acids. Germline-derived CDR1 and CDR2 are KGHSH and LQKENI. CDR3: CASSAWDSKYEQYV. CDR3 DNA sequence: TGTGCCAGCTCAGCGTGGGACAGCAAATACGAGCAGTACGTC.

The chain joins TRBV24-1 to TRBJ2-2; 9 bases are a match to TRBD2. Germline-derived CDR1 and CDR2 are KGHDR and SFDVKD. Trimming cost V 1 base and J 1 base; bases outside gene matches: 15. This CDR3 is built from 21 residues. DNA for the CDR3: TGTGCCACCAGTGATTTAAGAATATCGGCGGGGGGGCCTTGGAACACCGGGGAGCTGTTTTTT. Residues: CATSDLRISAGGPWNTGELFF.